This T cell receptor beta chain was recovered during a study of lymphopenia after photon versus proton radiotherapy. Clones were read by immunoSEQ multiplex PCR, and TCRdb kept only the in-frame ones, dropping some. The table shows under 35,000 clones, with approximately 84% occurring only once. This clone has only one observation. CDR1 and CDR2 (germline): SGDLS, YYNGEE. V lost 0 bases to trimming and J lost 4 bases; unmatched junction nucleotides: 13. The CDR3 extends over 17 amino acids. The sample consisted of peripheral blood, taken from a patient treated with proton-based radiotherapy. The genes are TRBV9 and TRBJ2-7, with 7 bases aligning to TRBD1. The source of this sequence is a woman in her sixties or seventies with pancreatic cancer. CDR3 sequence reads: CASSVAGEAGGRYEQYF. DNA of the CDR3: TGTGCCAGCAGCGTAGCGGGTGAGGCAGGGGGACGGTACGAGCAGTACTTC. Combining the CDR3 with reference TRBV9 and TRBJ2-7 gives the whole variable domain DSGVTQTPKHLITATGQRVTLRCSPRSGDLSVYWYQQSLDQGLQFLIQYYNGEERAKGNILERFSAQQFPDLHSELNLSSLELGDSALYFCASSVAGEAGGRYEQYFGPGTRLTVT.